The entry that follows covers one T cell receptor beta chain sequence. Antigen specificity is unknown. The germline V gene has CDR1 MRHNA and CDR2 SNTAGT. V shed 6 bases and J shed 6 bases, with 24 bases lying between them. The CDR3 spans 18 residues. The data were taken from a study of T cell repertoires in aging, cancer and after chemotherapy. The wider study: The full dataset contained roughly 9 million TCR reads. Findings of the study overall: Rebound thymic output was suggested by rising median generation probability during chemotherapy in each cancer cohort.

A mixed TRB-A/B primer pool amplified rearranged TRB by multiplex touch-down PCR. TCRdb fed the multiplex PCR reads into MiXCR, producing one record per CDR3 protein. The repertoire holds just over 9,000 distinct CDR3 sequences, with around a quarter as singletons. Peripheral blood genomic DNA, not sorted cells or RNA, was the template. Sequenced input: blood. The sequence derives from a human donor with a blood cancer. The donor label of this sample is uncertain. The chain uses TRBV6-4 and TRBJ1-6; a possible D gene is TRBD1 (6 bases). The DNA of the CDR3 is TGTGCCAGCAGAGACATATCGGGACACTGGCTCCTTAATTCACCCCTCCACTTT. Translation: CASRDISGHWLLNSPLHF.